Listed below are T cell receptor beta chains from one sample, sequenced in a study of shared clonotypes between healthy human individuals. Profiled with immunoSEQ multiplex PCR; TCRdb holds only in-frame clones, not every one. The sample has approximately 100,000 clones, 67% seen once; the top ten hold approximately 25%. Sequencing was performed on memory CD8+ T cells sorted from blood. These receptors originate from a woman younger than 45 in good health. Both conserved end residues are part of each CDR3. A D gene is named only where the DNA matches it firmly. Clone size is not always given. Where it is, it says once, few, many or a class for expanded clones.

v_call: TRBV5-1; j_call: TRBJ2-1; clone_size: NA; d_call: NA; cdr3_aa: CASSRIPRGFGNEQFF; cdr3_nt: TGCGCCAGCAGCAGGATCCCAAGGGGCTTCGGCAATGAGCAGTTCTTC
v_call: TRBV10-3; j_call: TRBJ2-2; clone_size: NA; d_call: TRBD1; cdr3_aa: CAIPRIQGANTGELFF; cdr3_nt: TGTGCCATCCCAAGGATACAGGGGGCTAACACCGGGGAGCTGTTTTTT
v_call: TRBV6-1; j_call: TRBJ2-3; clone_size: NA; d_call: TRBD2; cdr3_aa: CASSDLFSLAGVTDTQYF; cdr3_nt: TGTGCCAGCAGTGACCTCTTCTCACTAGCGGGGGTCACAGATACGCAGTATTTT
v_call: TRBV9; j_call: TRBJ2-1; clone_size: many; d_call: NA; cdr3_aa: CASSGNIDGYNEQFF; cdr3_nt: TGTGCCAGCAGCGGAAACATTGACGGTTACAATGAGCAGTTCTTC
v_call: TRBV28; j_call: TRBJ2-3; clone_size: NA; d_call: TRBD2; cdr3_aa: CASSWTSGTDTQYF; cdr3_nt: TGTGCCAGCAGTTGGACTAGCGGTACAGATACGCAGTATTTT
v_call: TRBV15; j_call: TRBJ2-7; clone_size: many; d_call: TRBD1; cdr3_aa: CATSSKGQGWDEQYF; cdr3_nt: TGTGCCACCAGCAGTAAGGGACAGGGTTGGGACGAGCAGTACTTC
v_call: TRBV27; j_call: TRBJ2-3; clone_size: NA; d_call: NA; cdr3_aa: CASRFGGVDTQYF; cdr3_nt: TGTGCCAGCAGGTTTGGGGGAGTCGATACGCAGTATTTT
v_call: TRBV5-6; j_call: TRBJ2-5; clone_size: NA; d_call: NA; cdr3_aa: CASSLRDSNSQETQYF; cdr3_nt: TGTGCCAGCAGCTTGAGGGACTCCAATTCCCAAGAGACCCAGTACTTC
v_call: TRBV9; j_call: TRBJ1-1; clone_size: NA; d_call: NA; cdr3_aa: CASSVASASEAFF; cdr3_nt: TGTGCCAGCAGCGTAGCTTCAGCAAGTGAAGCTTTCTTT
v_call: TRBV19; j_call: TRBJ2-1; clone_size: many; d_call: TRBD2; cdr3_aa: CASLTLAGNVNEQFF; cdr3_nt: TGTGCCAGTCTGACTTTAGCGGGAAACGTCAATGAGCAGTTCTTC
v_call: TRBV13; j_call: TRBJ2-1; clone_size: NA; d_call: NA; cdr3_aa: CASSVLLNEQFF; cdr3_nt: TGTGCCAGCAGCGTGCTGCTCAATGAGCAGTTCTTC
v_call: TRBV25-1; j_call: TRBJ2-3; clone_size: NA; d_call: TRBD1; cdr3_aa: CASSEGGQGLGSADTQYF; cdr3_nt: TGTGCCAGCAGTGAGGGGGGACAGGGTCTCGGGAGCGCAGATACGCAGTATTTT
v_call: TRBV5-1; j_call: TRBJ2-7; clone_size: NA; d_call: TRBD1; cdr3_aa: CASSIGQGSYEQYF; cdr3_nt: TGCGCCAGCAGCATTGGACAGGGCTCCTACGAGCAGTACTTC
v_call: TRBV29-1; j_call: TRBJ2-7; clone_size: NA; d_call: TRBD1; cdr3_aa: CSVDGDRPSEQYF; cdr3_nt: TGCAGCGTTGATGGGGACAGACCCTCCGAGCAGTACTTC
v_call: TRBV2; j_call: TRBJ1-2; clone_size: NA; d_call: NA; cdr3_aa: CASNSNYGYTF; cdr3_nt: TGTGCCAGCAACAGCAACTATGGCTACACCTTC
v_call: TRBV14; j_call: TRBJ1-5; clone_size: few; d_call: NA; cdr3_aa: CASSQDAVRQHF; cdr3_nt: TGTGCCAGCAGCCAAGATGCGGTGAGGCAGCATTTT
v_call: TRBV10-1; j_call: TRBJ1-1; clone_size: NA; d_call: NA; cdr3_aa: CASSQIGGSEAFF; cdr3_nt: TGCGCCAGCAGTCAAATTGGGGGAAGTGAAGCTTTCTTT
v_call: TRBV28; j_call: TRBJ2-2; clone_size: few; d_call: TRBD1; cdr3_aa: CASSRDSFTGELFF; cdr3_nt: TGTGCCAGCAGTCGGGACAGCTTCACCGGGGAGCTGTTTTTT
v_call: TRBV2; j_call: TRBJ2-6; clone_size: once; d_call: NA; cdr3_aa: CASSGSPYSGANVLTF; cdr3_nt: TGTGCCAGCAGTGGGTCGCCCTACTCTGGGGCCAACGTCCTGACTTTC
v_call: TRBV2; j_call: TRBJ2-7; clone_size: many; d_call: TRBD2; cdr3_aa: CAIRWRTSEPYEQYF; cdr3_nt: TGTGCCATCCGATGGAGGACTAGCGAACCCTACGAGCAGTACTTC
v_call: TRBV12-5; j_call: TRBJ2-7; clone_size: NA; d_call: NA; cdr3_aa: CASGPDGISYEQYF; cdr3_nt: TGTGCTAGTGGGCCCGACGGGATCTCCTACGAGCAGTACTTC
v_call: TRBV13; j_call: TRBJ2-7; clone_size: few; d_call: TRBD2; cdr3_aa: CASSSNGGRDSYEQYF; cdr3_nt: TGTGCCAGCAGCTCCAACGGCGGGAGGGATTCCTACGAGCAGTACTTC
v_call: TRBV10-1; j_call: TRBJ2-3; clone_size: NA; d_call: TRBD2; cdr3_aa: CASSGGLAGGFTDTQYF; cdr3_nt: TGCGCCAGCAGTGGAGGACTAGCGGGAGGGTTCACAGATACGCAGTATTTT
v_call: TRBV9; j_call: TRBJ1-2; clone_size: NA; d_call: NA; cdr3_aa: CASSTIYGYTF; cdr3_nt: TGTGCCAGCAGCACAATTTATGGCTACACCTTC
v_call: TRBV5-6; j_call: TRBJ2-7; clone_size: NA; d_call: TRBD2; cdr3_aa: CASSLLLAGVEYEQYF; cdr3_nt: TGTGCCAGCAGCTTGTTGCTAGCGGGAGTCGAATACGAGCAGTACTTC
v_call: TRBV7-2; j_call: TRBJ1-1; clone_size: NA; d_call: NA; cdr3_aa: CASSIVDTEAFF; cdr3_nt: TGTGCCAGCAGCATTGTGGACACTGAAGCTTTCTTT